These 17 T cell receptor beta chains came from one sample sequenced in a study of blood T cell repertoires in COVID-19. The method was immunoSEQ multiplex PCR; TCRdb's version includes in-frame clones alone and lacks a portion of them. The sample lists 250,000 to 350,000 clones; around nine tenths were seen once. Sequencing was done on a sample of PBMCs or T cells enriched from blood (not recorded which). The source of these receptors is a woman in her thirties or forties who had recovered from COVID-19.

This sequence joins TRBV6-2 or TRBV6-3 and TRBJ2-5; TRBD1 aligns across 9 bases. This CDR3 contains 12 residues. J gave up 12 bases and V 6 bases, and 8 bases lay outside the gene matches. Per the germline V gene, CDR1 is MNHEY and CDR2 is SVGEGT. The DNA of the CDR3 is TGTGCCAGCAGCCAGGGACAGGGTTTCAAGTACTTC. Encoded protein: CASSQGQGFKYF.

The V call is TRBV5-1, the J call TRBJ2-5, with D possibly being TRBD2 (5 bases). V lost 0 bases and J lost 1, with 10 bases in between. Germline V CDR1 and CDR2: SGHRS, YFSETQ. This CDR3 is 15 amino acids long. In DNA, the CDR3 is TGCGCCAGCAGCTTGGGTCCCGGGGTCCAAGAGACCCAGTACTTC. Translating it yields CASSLGPGVQETQYF.

The V and J genes are TRBV28 and TRBJ2-2; D possibly corresponds to TRBD2 (6 bases). Germline assignment: CDR1 MDHEN and CDR2 SYDVKM. Deletions cut 3 bases from V and 6 bases from J, with 8 bases between. The CDR3 runs to 13 residues. As DNA, the CDR3 is TGTGCCAGCAGTTTTGGCGGGGCCGGGGAGCTGTTTTTT. It encodes CASSFGGAGELFF.

A word on this clone: The sample contains more than one DNA sequence encoding this CDR3. The genes are TRBV7-9 and TRBJ1-1, with TRBD1 as a possible D gene (6 bases). Germline CDR1 reads SEHNR; CDR2 reads FQNEAQ (reference sequence). This CDR3 is built from 14 residues. V lost 3 bases and J lost 0, with 8 bases in between. CDR3 protein: CASSLGALNTEAFF. The CDR3 bases are TGTGCCAGCAGCTTGGGGGCTCTGAACACTGAAGCTTTCTTT.

V gene TRBV10-3 combines with J gene TRBJ1-2, with 7 bases fitting TRBD1. Germline values: CDR1 ENHRY, CDR2 SYGVKD. V lost 8 bases and J lost 1; bases outside the gene matches: 4. The CDR3 is made up of 13 amino acids. Here the CDR3 DNA reads TGTGCCATCGGGACAGATATTAACTATGGCTACACCTTC. It specifies CAIGTDINYGYTF.

V usage is TRBV10-3 and J usage is TRBJ2-3, with 7 bases that match TRBD1. CDR1 ENHRY and CDR2 SYGVKD come from the germline V gene. The ends lost 5 bases at V and 2 bases at J; junction bases unmatched: 7. CDR3 length equals 15 residues. The CDR3 loop reads CAISRDRDDTDTQYF. The CDR3 DNA follows: TGTGCCATCAGTAGAGACAGGGATGACACAGATACGCAGTATTTT.

This clone was seen only a few times. This chain links TRBV28 with TRBJ2-2; perhaps TRBD1 as D (5 bases). In germline, CDR1 is MDHEN, CDR2 SYDVKM. V gave up 10 bases and J gave up 5 bases, with 14 bases separating them. The CDR3 runs 13 residues. The chain's CDR3 is CANRYRTTGELFF. CDR3 coding DNA: TGTGCCAACCGATACAGGACGACCGGGGAGCTGTTTTTT.

The CDR3 here is CASSYRGSDGYTF. The CDR3 DNA follows: TGTGCCAGCAGTTACAGGGGATCTGATGGCTACACCTTC. V usage is TRBV28 and J usage is TRBJ1-2; TRBD1 aligns across 7 bases. The V segment lost 4 bases and the J segment 6 bases; nucleotides outside the gene matches: 5. CDR3 size: 13 residues. Germline-derived CDR1 and CDR2 are MDHEN and SYDVKM.

The chain joins TRBV6-5 to TRBJ2-5, with unresolved D. The CDR3 has 14 amino acids. Germline V gives CDR1 MNHEY, CDR2 SVGAGI. Deletions cut 5 bases from V and 0 bases from J, with 10 bases between. The CDR3 DNA sequence: TGTGCCAGCAGTCCCCTGAGGAACCAAGAGACCCAGTACTTC. It encodes CASSPLRNQETQYF.

As concerns this clone: Its ends do not fully match the called genes, so a read error is possible. The genes are TRBV7-7 and TRBJ2-5; 14 nucleotides match TRBD2. Germline V gene data show CDR1 as SSHAT and CDR2 as FNYEAQ (reference sequence). The CDR3 has 15 amino acids. The chain's CDR3 is CASSAGLAGVGTQYF. The CDR3 nucleotides read TGTGCTAGCAGCGCGGGACTAGCGGGAGTCGGGACCCAGTACTTC.

The V and J genes are TRBV2 and TRBJ2-3; D perhaps matches TRBD2 (6 bases). Between the trimmed V and J ends, which lost 9 bases and 6 bases, there was a span of 13 bases. This CDR3 is 12 amino acids long. Germline CDR1 reads SNHLY; CDR2 reads FYNNEI. CDR3 bases: TGTGCCAGTTGGGGGGTCACGGATACGCAGTATTTT. Translation gives CASWGVTDTQYF.

The gene calls are TRBV28 and TRBJ2-7; 8 bases line up with TRBD1. The CDR3 is made up of 12 amino acids. The ends lost 7 bases at V and 7 bases at J; junction bases unmatched: 6. Germline V CDR1 and CDR2: MDHEN, SYDVKM. This chain's CDR3 is CASKLDRGEQYF. In nucleotides, the CDR3 is TGTGCCAGCAAATTAGACAGGGGAGAGCAGTACTTC. Based on the CDR3 plus reference TRBV28 and TRBJ2-7, the full variable domain is DVKVTQSSRYLVKRTGEKVFLECVQDMDHENMFWYRQDPGLGLRLIYFSYDVKMKEKGDIPEGYSVSREKKERFSLILESASTNQTSMYLCASKLDRGEQYFGPGTRLTVT.

The chain links TRBV27 to TRBJ2-2, with 13 bases that match TRBD2. Per the germline V gene, CDR1 is MNHEY and CDR2 is SMNVEV (reference sequence). V lost 6 bases, J lost 6 bases, and 7 bases stayed unmatched. The CDR3 extends over 16 amino acids. The chain's CDR3 is CASRPGTSGTAGELFF. The CDR3 coding sequence is TGTGCCAGCAGGCCGGGGACTAGCGGGACTGCCGGGGAGCTGTTTTTT.

The CDR3 DNA reads TGTGCCAGCAGCTTAGATAGGAGTAGCGGGAGGTTAAAGTACGAGCAGTACTTC. It yields the protein CASSLDRSSGRLKYEQYF. The chain is built from TRBV11-2 and TRBJ2-7, with 10 bases that match TRBD2. J was trimmed by 4 bases and V by 0 bases; bases with no gene match: 12. CDR3 size: 18 residues. Germline V CDR1 and CDR2: SGHAT, FQNNGV.

The chain carries TRBV12-3 or TRBV12-4 and TRBJ2-3; D unresolved. The CDR3 totals 13 residues. The germline V and J ends were trimmed by 6 bases and 6 bases, with 13 bases remaining between them. CDR3 nucleotides: TGTGCCAGCAGCCGGCTGACTTACGATACGCAGTATTTT. Translation gives CASSRLTYDTQYF.

This clone was recorded only once. The sample carries other DNA sequences with the same CDR3. The CDR3 loop is CASSWDRESYEQYF. The CDR3 bases are TGTGCCAGCAGTTGGGACAGGGAGAGTTACGAGCAGTACTTC. V and J are TRBV28 and TRBJ2-7; TRBD1 agrees at 9 bases. Germline V gives CDR1 MDHEN, CDR2 SYDVKM. With 4 bases clipped from V and 4 bases from J, the junction kept 5 bases outside the gene matches. There are 14 residues in the CDR3.

The sample holds one count of this clone. The chain carries TRBV6-5 and TRBJ2-4; D perhaps matches TRBD1 (6 bases). The CDR3 extends over 11 amino acids. Germline V gives CDR1 MNHEY, CDR2 SVGAGI. Trimming stripped 7 bases from V and 14 bases from J, with 15 bases between. In nucleotides, the CDR3 is TGTGCCAGCAAATGGGGGCCAGGGGAGTACTTC. Protein product: CASKWGPGEYF.